This T cell receptor beta chain was identified in a study of control samples from healthy donors and cancer patients. Sequenced by immunoSEQ multiplex PCR; TCRdb stores in-frame clones only, minus some. The data contain 150,000 or so clones, 80% to 90% of them singletons. The CDR3 runs 13 residues. The V and J ends lost 3 bases and 3 bases respectively, with 8 bases between them. CDR1 and CDR2 from the germline V gene are LGHNT and FRNRAP. The rearrangement joins TRBV12-5 to TRBJ1-2; no firm D call. The receptor was derived from a man aged 30 to 39 in good health. Material: blood. The CDR3 DNA follows: TGTGCTAGTGGTTTCGATGACTACTATGGCTACACCTTC. This translates into CASGFDDYYGYTF.